The 30 T cell receptor beta chains listed next were all sequenced from one sample in a study of T cell responses to AZD1222 COVID-19 vaccine. This table comes from immunoSEQ multiplex PCR, and its TCRdb copy is limited to in-frame clones, with some not included. Of about 180,000 clones in the sample, roughly 91% were seen once. The sequencing used peripheral blood, collected 28 days after the second dose of the MenACWY control vaccine. The receptor set was obtained from an adult who received the MenACWY meningococcal vaccine as a control.

The sample holds a few counts of this clone. The chain joins TRBV6-2 or TRBV6-3 to TRBJ2-5, with D possibly matching TRBD2 (5 bases). From germline, CDR1 is MNHEY and CDR2 SVGEGT. Trimming removed 6 bases at V and 7 bases at J, with 15 bases between. This CDR3 has 13 amino acids. The DNA for the CDR3 is TGTGCCAGCAGCCGCAGGAGGCAGGTGACCCAGTACTTC. It specifies CASSRRRQVTQYF.

This chain joins TRBV2 and TRBJ2-7; D possibly corresponds to TRBD1 (6 bases). The CDR3 is 14 amino acids. Trimming took 2 bases from V and 1 from J, leaving 9 bases between them. Germline lookup yields CDR1 SNHLY and CDR2 FYNNEI. CDR3 DNA sequence: TGTGCCAGCAGTGAAACAGGGAAGTCCTACGAGCAGTACTTC. Its translation is CASSETGKSYEQYF.

The V call is TRBV3-1 (or the pseudogene TRBV3-2), the J call TRBJ1-1, with D hard to call. The CDR3 is 13 amino acids. Germline lookup yields CDR1 LGHDT and CDR2 YNNKEL (reference sequence). V dropped 2 bases and J dropped 1 base, with 5 bases sitting between them. CDR3 in amino acids: CASSQQANTEAFF. In DNA, the CDR3 is TGTGCCAGCAGCCAACAAGCGAACACTGAAGCTTTCTTT.

The chain links TRBV30 to TRBJ2-2; the D gene is possibly TRBD1 (5 bases). This CDR3 has 12 residues. The V end lost 2 bases, the J end lost 5 bases, and 6 bases lay between the germline ends. From germline, CDR1 is GTSNPN and CDR2 SVGIG (reference sequence). The chain's CDR3 is CAWSPGTGELFF. CDR3 DNA sequence: TGTGCCTGGAGTCCAGGGACCGGGGAGCTGTTTTTT.

This chain connects TRBV2 to TRBJ1-1, with TRBD1 as a possible D gene (6 bases). The CDR3 is 17 amino acids. V was trimmed by 2 bases and J by 0 bases, leaving 16 bases between them. CDR1 is SNHLY, CDR2 FYNNEI, per germline. DNA for the CDR3: TGTGCCAGCAGTGAACGGGCAGGGGCTCGCATGAACACTGAAGCTTTCTTT. Its protein is CASSERAGARMNTEAFF.

The chain has TRBV28 and TRBJ1-2; 8 bases match TRBD1. The ends lost 3 bases at V and 4 bases at J; junction bases unmatched: 7. The germline gives CDR1 MDHEN, CDR2 SYDVKM. This CDR3 is built from 15 residues. CDR3 coding DNA: TGTGCCAGCAGTTTCGGGGACAGGAAAGGCTATGGCTACACCTTC. It encodes CASSFGDRKGYGYTF.

The chain is built from TRBV15 and TRBJ1-2, with D possibly matching TRBD1 (6 bases). The germline V gene has CDR1 LNHNV and CDR2 YYDKDF (reference sequence). This CDR3 has 14 amino acids. The V and J ends lost 5 bases and 8 bases respectively, with 18 bases between them. CDR3 sequence: CATSSLTGAKGYTF. The CDR3 coding sequence is TGTGCCACCAGCTCCCTAACGGGGGCAAAGGGCTACACCTTC.

This chain links TRBV7-3 with TRBJ1-2; TRBD1 might be the D (5 bases). This CDR3 comprises 15 residues. CDR1 and CDR2 (germline): SGHTA, FQGTGA. Trimming cost V 1 base and J 4 bases, with 13 bases left between them. Written as DNA, the CDR3 is TGTGCCAGCAGCTTAAAGGCCGACAGCGGCTATGGCTACACCTTC. Protein: CASSLKADSGYGYTF.

The gene calls are TRBV30 and TRBJ1-3; D is undetermined. The CDR3 covers 16 residues. Germline V gene data show CDR1 as GTSNPN and CDR2 as SVGIG (reference sequence). Trimming left V 5 bases short and J 2 bases short, with 19 bases between. The CDR3 sequence: CAWGYSEMMTGNTIYF. CDR3 DNA sequence: TGTGCCTGGGGGTACTCGGAGATGATGACTGGAAACACCATATATTTT.

The chain carries TRBV11-2 and TRBJ2-7; 12 bases match TRBD1. Trimming at V came to 5 bases and at J to 5 bases, leaving 7 bases not matched to a gene. Per germline, CDR1 SGHAT and CDR2 FQNNGV. The CDR3 consists of 15 residues. The DNA of the CDR3 is TGTGCCAGCAGCGGACCGGGACAGGGGGCTCACGAGCAGTACTTC. Its protein is CASSGPGQGAHEQYF.

This clone was observed a single time. The chain couples TRBV7-8 to TRBJ2-1; perhaps D is TRBD1 or TRBD2 (5 bases each). The V and J ends lost 2 bases and 5 bases respectively, with 22 bases between them. Germline loops: CDR1 SGHVS, CDR2 FQNEAQ. The CDR3 contains 18 residues. The CDR3 spells CASSLRVPPRGRDNEQFF. The CDR3 region has the DNA TGTGCCAGCAGCTTACGAGTGCCGCCGAGGGGTCGCGACAATGAGCAGTTCTTC.

J is TRBJ1-6 and V is TRBV10-2; D unclear. The CDR3 covers 16 residues. Trimming pared 5 bases from V and 9 bases from J, leaving 20 bases between. Germline CDR1 WSHSY, CDR2 SAAADI. CDR3 in amino acids: CASSNHPGGEASPLHF. The DNA for the CDR3 is TGCGCCAGCAGTAACCATCCGGGTGGTGAGGCTTCACCCCTCCACTTT.

The rearrangement uses TRBV5-4 and TRBJ2-7; D possibly corresponds to TRBD2 (6 bases). V lost 4 bases, J lost 2 bases, and 16 bases lay in between. Germline assignment: CDR1 SGHNT and CDR2 YYREEE (reference sequence). There are 15 residues in the CDR3. The CDR3 spells CASSPLRGFAYEQYF. In DNA, the CDR3 is TGTGCCAGCAGCCCCTTGCGGGGCTTCGCCTACGAGCAGTACTTC.

The gene calls are TRBV13 and TRBJ1-3; D uncertain. This CDR3 is 13 amino acids long. CDR1 and CDR2 from the germline V gene are PRHDT and FYEKMQ (reference sequence). V was trimmed by 5 bases and J by 9 bases, leaving 14 bases between them. The DNA of the CDR3 is TGTGCCAGCAGCCCGACCCTCCTGAGCACCATATATTTT. Translated: CASSPTLLSTIYF.

This chain links TRBV6-1 with TRBJ1-2; D is perhaps TRBD1 (5 bases). V lost 3 bases to trimming and J lost 8 bases, with 13 bases between them. The CDR3 extends over 13 amino acids. CDR1 and CDR2 (germline): MNHNS, SASEGT. The CDR3 region has the DNA TGTGCCAGCAGTGAGCAGGGAAACCGGGGCTACACCTTC. This codes for CASSEQGNRGYTF.

The V and J genes are TRBV28 and TRBJ1-1; D remains unclear. Trimming took off 2 bases at V and 7 bases at J, with 5 bases between the two ends. The germline V gene has CDR1 MDHEN and CDR2 SYDVKM. There are 11 residues in the CDR3. CDR3 amino acids: CASSLGVEAFF. CDR3 DNA: TGTGCCAGCAGTTTAGGCGTTGAAGCTTTCTTT.

The chain combines TRBV25-1 with TRBJ2-1; 7 nucleotides agree with TRBD2. In germline, CDR1 is MGHDK, CDR2 SYGVNS. This CDR3 is built from 17 residues. With 8 bases clipped from V and 0 bases from J, the junction kept 13 bases outside the gene matches. The CDR3 DNA follows: TGTGCCAGCTCTCGGGGAGGGGCCTTGAGCTCCTACAATGAGCAGTTCTTC. Translated, it gives CASSRGGALSSYNEQFF.

The V call is TRBV4-1, the J call TRBJ1-5, with D maybe TRBD1 (5 bases). The CDR3 runs 15 residues. V was pared by 1 base and J by 6 bases, with 13 bases between. Germline CDR1 and CDR2: MGHRA and YSYEKL. The CDR3 bases are TGCGCCAGCAGCCAAGGTTTAGTGGGGGGTCAGCCCCAGCATTTT. This gives the protein CASSQGLVGGQPQHF.

The chain recombines TRBV6-5 with TRBJ2-7; D is perhaps TRBD2 (5 bases). Trimming cost V 7 bases and J 0 bases, with 13 bases left between them. This CDR3 is 14 amino acids long. The germline gives CDR1 MNHEY, CDR2 SVGAGI. The CDR3 bases are TGTGCCAGCACCCAACCCGGGAACTCCTACGAGCAGTACTTC. It encodes CASTQPGNSYEQYF.

The chain uses TRBV7-2 and TRBJ1-2; D unresolved. The germline V gene has CDR1 SGHTA and CDR2 FQGNSA. This CDR3 has 12 residues. The V gene lost 5 bases and the J gene lost 8 bases, with 12 bases spanning the gap. CDR3 residues: CASSPSASGYTF. CDR3 sequence (DNA): TGTGCCAGCAGCCCCTCAGCAAGCGGCTACACCTTC.

The chain employs TRBV7-9 and TRBJ2-7; the match to TRBD1 covers 10 bases. This CDR3 comprises 14 residues. Germline assignment: CDR1 SEHNR and CDR2 FQNEAQ (reference sequence). V shed 4 bases and J 2 bases; nucleotides not matched to a gene: 2. The CDR3 sequence is CASSSGTGAYEQYF. The CDR3 nucleotides are TGTGCCAGCAGCTCCGGGACAGGGGCCTACGAGCAGTACTTC.

This clone was seen just once. The genes are TRBV6-6 and TRBJ1-1; D not certain. Trimming left V 6 bases short and J 3 bases short, with 8 bases between. In germline, CDR1 is MNHNY, CDR2 SVGAGI (reference sequence). The CDR3 consists of 12 residues. The CDR3 nucleotides are TGTGCCAGCAGCAAGGCCTACACTGAAGCTTTCTTT. Its translation: CASSKAYTEAFF.

The gene calls are TRBV7-6 and TRBJ2-7; D is perhaps TRBD2 (6 bases). This CDR3 is built from 12 residues. V was cut by 2 bases and J by 6 bases, with 8 bases left in between. CDR1 is SGHVS and CDR2 is FNYEAQ in the germline V gene. The DNA of the CDR3 is TGTGCCAGCAGCTTAATGGGGGGCGAGCAGTACTTC. It encodes CASSLMGGEQYF.

This chain uses TRBV6-6 with TRBJ1-2, with D maybe TRBD1 (5 bases). CDR1 MNHNY and CDR2 SVGAGI come from the germline V gene (reference sequence). V lost 4 bases and J lost 7, with 22 bases in between. The length of the CDR3 is 16 residues. The CDR3 DNA reads as TGTGCCAGCAGTTCCCCGGGGTTTCAACGTGGGGGTGGCTACACCTTC. It codes for CASSSPGFQRGGGYTF.

As DNA, the CDR3 is TGTGCCAGCAGCCCCCCATTGGGGGCGTACAATGAGCAGTTCTTC. Amino acids: CASSPPLGAYNEQFF. The chain joins TRBV7-2 to TRBJ2-1; a weak D match, TRBD1 (6 bases). Germline V CDR1 and CDR2: SGHTA, FQGNSA. The ends were cut back, 5 bases at V and 4 bases at J, with 15 bases in the middle. CDR3 length equals 15 residues.

The chain combines TRBV7-8 with TRBJ1-1; no definite D call. Germline CDR1 and CDR2: SGHVS and FQNEAQ. The CDR3 extends over 14 amino acids. With 2 bases removed from V and 1 base from J, the gap between germline ends came to 8 bases. CDR3 sequence reads: CASSLQDPNTEAFF. For the CDR3, the DNA is TGTGCCAGCAGCTTACAGGATCCGAACACTGAAGCTTTCTTT.

V and J are TRBV4-1 and TRBJ2-3, with TRBD2 matching over 10 bases. The V gene end was trimmed by 2 bases and the J gene end by 3 bases; junction bases not matched to a gene: 5. The CDR3 length is 16 residues. Germline V gene data show CDR1 as MGHRA and CDR2 as YSYEKL. In nucleotides, the CDR3 is TGCGCCAGCAGCCAACCACTAGCGGGGCCTACAGATACGCAGTATTTT. The encoded protein is CASSQPLAGPTDTQYF.

This chain connects TRBV30 to TRBJ2-7, with TRBD1 matching over 7 bases. J lost 0 bases, V lost 8 bases, and 10 bases had no gene match. In germline, CDR1 is GTSNPN, CDR2 SVGIG (reference sequence). The CDR3 has 14 residues. The CDR3 DNA follows: TGTGCCCGAGGGGACAGCCGAAGCTCCTACGAGCAGTACTTC. As protein: CARGDSRSSYEQYF.

J is TRBJ1-1 and V is TRBV29-1; unclear D gene. Germline lookup yields CDR1 SQVTM and CDR2 ANQGSEA. Trimming took 2 bases from V and 4 from J, leaving 8 bases between them. The CDR3 spans 12 residues. CDR3 bases: TGCAGCGTTGAAATAGGGTTCACTGAAGCTTTCTTT. As protein: CSVEIGFTEAFF.

This clone was detected only once. The chain has TRBV5-6 and TRBJ2-7, with 11 bases lining up with TRBD1. V shed 1 base and J 2 bases; nucleotides not matched to a gene: 5. The CDR3 covers 16 residues. The germline gives CDR1 SGHDT, CDR2 YYEEEE. CDR3 protein: CASSLPGTGGTYEQYF. Here the CDR3 DNA reads TGTGCCAGCAGCTTGCCCGGGACAGGGGGTACCTACGAGCAGTACTTC.